This T cell receptor beta chain was profiled in a study of blood T cell repertoires in COVID-19. Study information: Spain, Italy and the United States supplied samples that represented acute and convalescent COVID-19. The cDNA or gDNA used as material had been derived from T cells, B-cell-depleted T cells, or PBMCs.

CDR3 length: 14 amino acids. Germline assignment: CDR1 SGHAT and CDR2 FQNNGV. V was clipped by 6 bases and J by 3 bases, with 12 bases between them. Clones were sequenced by immunoSEQ multiplex PCR, and TCRdb holds only the in-frame ones, with some missing. The table records 200,000 or so clones, about 82% of them present only once. This clonotype was sampled from a woman in her 30s with acute or convalescent COVID-19. This chain links TRBV11-2 with TRBJ2-1; a weak D match, TRBD1 (6 bases). Input material: peripheral blood. CDR3 nucleotide sequence: TGTGCCAGCAGTCACCAACAGGGCTACAATGAGCAGTTCTTC. Amino acids: CASSHQQGYNEQFF.